What follows describes a single T cell receptor (beta chain). Its antigen remains unidentified. The sample comes from a study of T cells in localized non-small cell lung cancer. General study results and limits: Adjacent lung was found to contain a median approximately 50 of the top 100 tumor clones. Adjacent uninvolved lung tissue had the highest T cell clonality, exceeding tumor. Longer overall survival was associated with a higher density of T cells in the blood.

Clones were sequenced by immunoSEQ multiplex PCR, and TCRdb holds only the in-frame ones, with some missing. This table holds tens of thousands of clones, roughly 89% found once. The germline V gene encodes CDR1 MDHEN and CDR2 SYDVKM. The V end was cut by 7 bases, the J end by 0 bases, with 15 bases between. The CDR3 sequence is 15 residues long. The origin of this receptor is a male donor at least 60 years old with stage I lung adenocarcinoma. The chain recombines TRBV28 with TRBJ1-2; TRBD1 might be the D (6 bases). Sample: peripheral blood, taken before any cancer treatment. CDR3 in DNA: TGTGCCAGCACCAACTCCGGGACACCTAACTATGGCTACACCTTC. It yields the protein CASTNSGTPNYGYTF.